What follows are 26 T cell receptor beta chains derived from one specimen sequenced in a study of shared clonotypes between healthy human individuals. Repertoires were generated with immunoSEQ multiplex PCR, while TCRdb's copy carries only in-frame clones and drops some. The sample holds around 620,000 clones, approximately 96% seen once. Naive CD8 cells were CD45RO-negative, positively selected for CCR7, excluding terminally differentiated effector memory CD45RA+ cells. Sample: naive CD8+ T cells sorted from blood. The receptors originated from a woman younger than 45 in good health.

The CDR3 bases are TGTGCCAGCAGTCTTCCGGGACTAGTGGCAAATGAGCAGTTCTTC. Translation: CASSLPGLVANEQFF. The chain has TRBV2 and TRBJ2-1, with 8 bases aligning to TRBD2. Germline CDR1 reads SNHLY; CDR2 reads FYNNEI. The V segment lost 5 bases and the J segment 7 bases; nucleotides outside the gene matches: 10. The CDR3 extends over 15 amino acids.

Notes on this clone: This sample also contains other DNA sequences that code for the same CDR3. V and J are TRBV19 and TRBJ2-1; unclear D gene. The germline V gene has CDR1 LNHDA and CDR2 SQIVND (reference sequence). V was shortened by 5 bases and J by 2 bases, with 1 base between the two germline ends. CDR3 length equals 11 residues. The CDR3 loop is CASSAYNEQFF. CDR3 DNA sequence: TGTGCCAGTAGTGCCTACAATGAGCAGTTCTTC. Full variable domain (rest looked up from reference TRBV19 and TRBJ2-1): DGGITQSPKYLFRKEGQNVTLSCEQNLNHDAMYWYRQDPGQGLRLIYYSQIVNDFQKGDIAEGYSVSREKKESFPLTVTSAQKNPTAFYLCASSAYNEQFFGPGTRLTVL.

V is TRBV5-5 and J is TRBJ1-1; D unclear. With 0 bases removed from V and 4 bases from J, the gap between germline ends came to 7 bases. Germline V gene data show CDR1 as SGHKS and CDR2 as YYEKEE (reference sequence). The CDR3 contains 13 residues. The CDR3 DNA reads TGTGCCAGCAGCTTGGCGGGGAGCACTGAAGCTTTCTTT. It codes for CASSLAGSTEAFF. Looking up the rest from reference TRBV5-5 and TRBJ1-1 gives the full variable domain: DAGVTQSPTHLIKTRGQQVTLRCSPISGHKSVSWYQQVLGQGPQFIFQYYEKEERGRGNFPDRFSARQFPNYSSELNVNALLLGDSALYLCASSLAGSTEAFFGQGTRLTVV.

As DNA, the CDR3 is TGTGCCAGCAGTTCACTAGCGGCCGGGGACACCGGGGAGCTGTTTTTT. Protein: CASSSLAAGDTGELFF. The chain recombines TRBV6-5 with TRBJ2-2, with 8 nucleotides matching TRBD2. The CDR3 length is 16 residues. Trimming cost V 4 bases and J 3 bases; bases outside gene matches: 7. The germline CDR1 and CDR2 sequences are MNHEY and SVGAGI.

The chain is built from TRBV28 and TRBJ2-5; D is unclear. Germline-derived CDR1 and CDR2 are MDHEN and SYDVKM. The CDR3 totals 14 residues. The V end was cut by 2 bases, the J end by 2 bases, with 9 bases between. The CDR3 sequence is CASSLPAVQETQYF. In DNA form, the CDR3 reads TGTGCCAGCAGTTTACCGGCGGTTCAAGAGACCCAGTACTTC.

The rearrangement uses TRBV11-3 and TRBJ2-7; 7 nucleotides match TRBD1. V lost 2 bases and J lost 4; bases outside the gene matches: 2. Germline V lookup: CDR1 SGHNT, CDR2 YENEEA. The CDR3 extends over 13 amino acids. CDR3 DNA: TGTGCCAGCAGCTTATCGACAGGGTACGAGCAGTACTTC. The encoded protein is CASSLSTGYEQYF.

The rearrangement links TRBV5-6 to TRBJ2-1; TRBD2 aligns across 16 bases. Per the germline V gene, CDR1 is SGHDT and CDR2 is YYEEEE. The trim removed 4 bases at V and 2 bases at J, leaving 9 bases unmatched. The CDR3 contains 19 residues. This CDR3 reads CASSRTLGLAGGPYNEQFF. In nucleotides, the CDR3 is TGTGCCAGCAGCCGCACCCTGGGACTAGCGGGAGGGCCCTACAATGAGCAGTTCTTC.

The J gene is TRBJ1-4, the V gene TRBV27; D ambiguous. Germline CDR1 is MNHEY and CDR2 is SMNVEV (reference sequence). The length of the CDR3 is 14 residues. V gave up 1 base and J gave up 7 bases, with 10 bases separating them. The CDR3 DNA sequence: TGTGCCAGCAGTTTATATTCAGGTGGTGAAAAACTGTTTTTT. It is translated as CASSLYSGGEKLFF.

V and J are TRBV14 and TRBJ2-1; 10 positions agree with TRBD2. V was pared by 5 bases and J by 3 bases, with 4 bases of the junction left unmatched. This CDR3 is built from 15 residues. Germline CDR1 reads SGHDN; CDR2 reads FVKESK. CDR3 protein: CASSLAGGNYNEQFF. The CDR3 DNA is TGTGCCAGCAGCTTAGCGGGAGGAAACTACAATGAGCAGTTCTTC.

The rearrangement joins TRBV4-1 to TRBJ2-1, with D possibly being TRBD2 (5 bases). From germline, CDR1 is MGHRA and CDR2 YSYEKL. The CDR3 is made up of 17 amino acids. Trimming took 1 base from V and 2 from J, leaving 15 bases between them. CDR3 loop: CASSQVMSGRPYNEQFF. The CDR3 bases are TGCGCCAGCAGCCAAGTTATGAGTGGGAGACCCTACAATGAGCAGTTCTTC.

The rearrangement links TRBV4-1 to TRBJ1-2, with D uncertain. Germline V lookup: CDR1 MGHRA, CDR2 YSYEKL. The CDR3 runs to 14 residues. The ends were cut back, 3 bases at V and 5 bases at J, with 13 bases in the middle. The CDR3: CASSQEWTDYGYTF. The DNA of the CDR3 is TGCGCCAGCAGCCAGGAATGGACTGATTATGGCTACACCTTC.

The rearrangement uses TRBV2 and TRBJ2-3; D call uncertain. The V end was cut by 4 bases, the J end by 1 base, with 6 bases between. The CDR3 is 13 residues long. The germline gives CDR1 SNHLY, CDR2 FYNNEI. The CDR3 protein is CASSGGRTDTQYF. The CDR3 DNA reads TGTGCCAGCAGTGGAGGACGCACAGATACGCAGTATTTT.

The rearrangement links TRBV5-1 to TRBJ2-3; the match to TRBD2 covers 12 bases. CDR1 and CDR2 from the germline V gene are SGHRS and YFSETQ. The CDR3 runs to 16 residues. Germline trimming cut 3 bases from V and 4 bases from J; bases unmatched to any gene: 6. The CDR3 protein is CASSSRLAGVADTQYF. The CDR3 bases are TGCGCCAGCAGCTCTCGACTAGCGGGAGTGGCAGATACGCAGTATTTT.

The rearrangement links TRBV27 to TRBJ2-7, with TRBD2 as a possible D gene (5 bases). The CDR3 consists of 17 residues. CDR1 and CDR2 from the germline V gene are MNHEY and SMNVEV (reference sequence). V gave up 5 bases and J gave up 2 bases, with 22 bases separating them. CDR3 coding DNA: TGTGCCAGCAGTACTCCTAGGCTAGCCCAACCACCCTACGAGCAGTACTTC. It specifies CASSTPRLAQPPYEQYF.

The chain is built from TRBV19 and TRBJ2-5; 8 bases line up with TRBD1. CDR1 and CDR2 from the germline V gene are LNHDA and SQIVND (reference sequence). The V and J ends lost 5 bases and 4 bases, in that order; junction bases with no gene match: 9. The CDR3 is made up of 15 amino acids. The CDR3 region is CASSGDRGIGETQYF. The CDR3 nucleotides read TGTGCCAGTAGTGGAGACAGGGGAATAGGAGAGACCCAGTACTTC.

This clone was seen more than once but under ten times. Here the CDR3 reads CSVEDGYTF. DNA for the CDR3: TGCAGCGTTGAAGACGGCTACACCTTC. V usage is TRBV29-1 and J usage is TRBJ1-2; D ambiguous. Germline CDR1 reads SQVTM; CDR2 reads ANQGSEA. CDR3 size: 9 residues. V was trimmed by 0 bases and J by 8 bases, leaving 1 base between them.

V usage is TRBV19 and J usage is TRBJ2-1; D uncertain. The CDR3 is 13 amino acids. V lost 5 bases and J 1 base, leaving 6 bases between the germline ends. Per the germline V gene, CDR1 is LNHDA and CDR2 is SQIVND (reference sequence). The CDR3, as DNA: TGTGCCAGTAGTTCATGGTCCTACAATGAGCAGTTCTTC. Its protein is CASSSWSYNEQFF.

This sequence joins TRBV28 and TRBJ2-5, with D possibly TRBD2 on 6 matching bases. The CDR3 spans 16 residues. V was clipped by 5 bases and J by 2 bases, with 18 bases between them. Germline lookup yields CDR1 MDHEN and CDR2 SYDVKM. The CDR3 region is CASSVPGVLPQETQYF. The CDR3 DNA reads TGTGCCAGCAGTGTACCGGGGGTACTACCTCAAGAGACCCAGTACTTC.

Of note for this clone: At the DNA level, this CDR3 is encoded by other sequences in the same sample as well. V is TRBV28 and J is TRBJ2-1; no reliable D call. Per germline, CDR1 MDHEN and CDR2 SYDVKM. Trimming removed 9 bases at V and 4 bases at J, with 7 bases between. The CDR3 consists of 11 residues. CDR3 loop: CASTTYNEQFF. The CDR3 coding sequence is TGTGCCAGTACGACATACAATGAGCAGTTCTTC.

This chain joins TRBV12-2 and TRBJ2-7. TRBV12-2 is a known pseudogene. The CDR3 has 13 amino acids. DNA for the CDR3: TGTGCAAGTCGCTCAGCGGACCTTTACGAGCAGTACTTC. It codes for CASRSADLYEQYF.

Only one count was recorded for this clone. This chain uses TRBV10-3 with TRBJ1-3; TRBD1 agrees at 9 bases. Germline V lookup: CDR1 ENHRY, CDR2 SYGVKD. CDR3 length equals 15 residues. V dropped 9 bases and J dropped 0; count of bases not matched to a gene: 6. The CDR3 here is CAMGSGQGSGNTIYF. The CDR3 DNA follows: TGTGCCATGGGATCGGGACAGGGCTCTGGAAACACCATATATTTT.

The CDR3 reads CASSELTSGRFETQYF. CDR3 sequence (DNA): TGCGCCAGCAGTGAATTGACTAGCGGGAGGTTCGAGACCCAGTACTTC. The J gene is TRBJ2-5, the V gene TRBV10-2, with 13 bases fitting TRBD2. Looked up from germline, CDR1 is WSHSY and CDR2 is SAAADI. Trimming cost V 3 bases and J 5 bases; bases outside gene matches: 6. The CDR3 contains 16 residues.

This CDR3 is CASSVDGTDEQFF. CDR3 DNA: TGTGCCAGCAGCGTAGATGGGACGGATGAGCAGTTCTTC. This rearrangement joins TRBV9 to TRBJ2-1, with D possibly called TRBD1 or TRBD2 (5 bases each). Germline V lookup: CDR1 SGDLS, CDR2 YYNGEE. The V end lost 0 bases, the J end lost 8 bases, and 9 bases lay between the germline ends. The length of the CDR3 is 13 residues.

The chain links TRBV4-1 to TRBJ1-1; unclear D gene. Germline CDR1 is MGHRA and CDR2 is YSYEKL. CDR3 length: 14 residues. The V end lost 4 bases, the J end lost 0 bases, and 9 bases lay between the germline ends. This CDR3 is CASSRDNMNTEAFF. The CDR3 DNA follows: TGCGCCAGCAGCCGCGACAACATGAACACTGAAGCTTTCTTT.

The chain uses TRBV14 and TRBJ2-1; D could derive from TRBD1 or TRBD2 (7 bases each). In germline, CDR1 is SGHDN, CDR2 FVKESK. Trimming left V 6 bases short and J 0 bases short, with 12 bases between. The CDR3 has 15 amino acids. The CDR3: CASRAGQSSYNEQFF. Here the CDR3 DNA reads TGTGCCAGCAGAGCGGGACAGAGCTCCTACAATGAGCAGTTCTTC.

The chain links TRBV9 to TRBJ2-1; maybe TRBD2 (5 bases). This CDR3 is 12 amino acids long. V lost 2 bases and J 12 bases, leaving 12 bases between the germline ends. The germline gives CDR1 SGDLS, CDR2 YYNGEE. The CDR3 spells CASSVDSVVQFF. The CDR3 DNA reads as TGTGCCAGCAGCGTGGACTCGGTGGTGCAGTTCTTC.